This T cell receptor (beta chain) was profiled in a study of blood T cell repertoires in COVID-19. Study context: Italy, Spain and the United States were the sources of the convalescent and acute COVID-19 samples. PBMCs, B-cell-depleted T cells, or T cells were the source of the cDNA or gDNA that made up the material.

This CDR3 comprises 12 residues. Trimming stripped 9 bases from V and 2 bases from J, with 11 bases between. Germline V CDR1 and CDR2: MDHEN, SYDVKM. Per the study methods: For nucleated cells, counts were estimated from reference gene primer amplification. Libraries were prepared by immunoSEQ multiplex PCR; TCRdb keeps only in-frame clonotypes and omits some of them. V and J calls and clone size are those listed in that table; D and trimming were worked out from the DNA. The sample records about 380,000 clones, 85% being singletons. Sample: peripheral blood. V usage is TRBV28 and J usage is TRBJ2-7; tentative D call: TRBD1 (5 bases). The clonotype originates from a woman aged 18-29 years with acute or convalescent COVID-19. CDR3 residues: CASYQDTYEQYF. CDR3 nucleotides: TGTGCCAGTTACCAGGACACCTACGAGCAGTACTTC.